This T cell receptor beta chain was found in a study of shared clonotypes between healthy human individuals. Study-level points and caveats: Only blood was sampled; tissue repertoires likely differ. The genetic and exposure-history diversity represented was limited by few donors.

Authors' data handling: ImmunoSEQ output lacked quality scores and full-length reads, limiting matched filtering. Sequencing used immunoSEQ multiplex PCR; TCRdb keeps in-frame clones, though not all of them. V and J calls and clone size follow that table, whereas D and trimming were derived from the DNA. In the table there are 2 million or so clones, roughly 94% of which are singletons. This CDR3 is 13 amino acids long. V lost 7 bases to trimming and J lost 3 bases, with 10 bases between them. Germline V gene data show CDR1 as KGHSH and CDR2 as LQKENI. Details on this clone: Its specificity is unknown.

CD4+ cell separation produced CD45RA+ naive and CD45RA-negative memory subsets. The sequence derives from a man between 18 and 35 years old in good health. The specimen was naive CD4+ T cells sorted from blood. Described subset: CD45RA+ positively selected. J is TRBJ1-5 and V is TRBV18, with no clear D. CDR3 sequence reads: CASWEGNNQPQHF. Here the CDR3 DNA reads TGTGCCAGCTGGGAGGGCAACAATCAGCCCCAGCATTTT. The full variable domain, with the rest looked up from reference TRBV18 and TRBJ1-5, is NAGVMQNPRHLVRRRGQEARLRCSPMKGHSHVYWYRQLPEEGLKFMVYLQKENIIDESGMPKERFSAEFPKEGPSILRIQQVVRGDSAAYFCASWEGNNQPQHFGDGTRLSIL.